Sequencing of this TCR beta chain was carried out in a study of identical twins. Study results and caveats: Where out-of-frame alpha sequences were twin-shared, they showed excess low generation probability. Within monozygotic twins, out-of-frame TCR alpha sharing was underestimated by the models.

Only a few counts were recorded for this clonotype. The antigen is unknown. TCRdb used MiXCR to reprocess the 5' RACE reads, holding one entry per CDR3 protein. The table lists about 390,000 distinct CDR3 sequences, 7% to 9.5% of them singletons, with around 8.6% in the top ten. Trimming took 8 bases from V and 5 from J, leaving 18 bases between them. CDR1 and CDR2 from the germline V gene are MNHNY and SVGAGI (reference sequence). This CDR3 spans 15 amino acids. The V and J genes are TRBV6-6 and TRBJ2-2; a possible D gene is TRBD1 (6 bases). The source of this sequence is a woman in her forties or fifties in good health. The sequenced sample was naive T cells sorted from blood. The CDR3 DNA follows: TGTGCCAGCTACGGGGCCAGCACAGGGACCGGGGAGCTGTTTTTT. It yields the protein CASYGASTGTGELFF.